These T cell receptor beta chains were read from a single sample in a study of blood T cell repertoires in COVID-19. Profiled with immunoSEQ multiplex PCR; TCRdb holds only in-frame clones, not every one. The repertoire holds some 350,000 clones, with around 86% as singletons. Sequencing was carried out using peripheral blood. These receptors came from a woman aged 45-59 years with COVID-19, enrolled during active disease. Both conserved end residues are part of each CDR3. The D gene is left open where the match is weak. A clone size is listed for some rows: how often the clone was seen (once, few, many), or a class if it is expanded.

clone size: NA; V gene: TRBV4-3; J gene: TRBJ1-2; D gene: TRBD1; CDR3 DNA: TGCGCCAGCAGCCATGCGGGACAGGGGGCGCGGTACGGCTACACCTTC; CDR3 protein: CASSHAGQGARYGYTF
clone size: NA; V gene: TRBV30; J gene: TRBJ2-7; D gene: NA; CDR3 DNA: TGTGCCTGGAGTGGGCTAGAGGGGGGGAAGTACTTC; CDR3 protein: CAWSGLEGGKYF
clone size: NA; V gene: TRBV5-4; J gene: TRBJ2-5; D gene: TRBD2; CDR3 DNA: TGTGCCAGCAGCTTGGAGGGACTATCGGAGACCCAGTACTTC; CDR3 protein: CASSLEGLSETQYF
clone size: NA; V gene: TRBV25-1; J gene: TRBJ2-7; D gene: TRBD2; CDR3 DNA: TGTGCCAGCAGTGAAGGCAAGAAGGCGCGGGAGGGCCGCAGCGAGCAGTACTTC; CDR3 protein: CASSEGKKAREGRSEQYF
clone size: NA; V gene: TRBV5-1; J gene: TRBJ2-2; D gene: TRBD2; CDR3 DNA: TGCGCCAGCAGCTCGACTAGCGGATACACCGGGGAGCTGTTTTTT; CDR3 protein: CASSSTSGYTGELFF
clone size: few; V gene: TRBV29-1; J gene: TRBJ2-7; D gene: NA; CDR3 DNA: TGCAGCGTTGAAGGTGGCGGGTTCGAGCAGTACTTC; CDR3 protein: CSVEGGGFEQYF
clone size: NA; V gene: TRBV6-5; J gene: TRBJ2-1; D gene: NA; CDR3 DNA: TGTGCCAGCAGTTACGGGCACGGGAGAGTTTACAATGAGCAGTTCTTC; CDR3 protein: CASSYGHGRVYNEQFF
clone size: NA; V gene: TRBV29-1; J gene: TRBJ2-3; D gene: NA; CDR3 DNA: TGCAGCGGACAGGCTAGCACAGATACGCAGTATTTT; CDR3 protein: CSGQASTDTQYF
clone size: NA; V gene: TRBV18; J gene: TRBJ2-1; D gene: TRBD2; CDR3 DNA: TGTGCCAGCTCACCACCCCTAGCGGGAGGGCCATTGGGTGAGCAGTTCTTC; CDR3 protein: CASSPPLAGGPLGEQFF
clone size: NA; V gene: TRBV7-2; J gene: TRBJ2-3; D gene: TRBD1; CDR3 DNA: TGTGCCAGCAGCTTACGACAGGGGACAGATACGCAGTATTTT; CDR3 protein: CASSLRQGTDTQYF
clone size: NA; V gene: TRBV6-1; J gene: TRBJ1-1; D gene: TRBD1; CDR3 DNA: TGTGCCAGCAGTGATCACAGGGGGCGCTTGGGTGCTTTCTTT; CDR3 protein: CASSDHRGRLGAFF
clone size: NA; V gene: TRBV30; J gene: TRBJ2-7; D gene: NA; CDR3 DNA: TGTGCCTGGAGCGCCCTCGGGAAGGCCTACTACGAGCAGTACTTC; CDR3 protein: CAWSALGKAYYEQYF
clone size: NA; V gene: TRBV7-2; J gene: TRBJ2-7; D gene: TRBD2; CDR3 DNA: TGTGCCAGCAGCTTAGTGCTCGGGAGGGACTACGAGCAGTACTTC; CDR3 protein: CASSLVLGRDYEQYF
clone size: once; V gene: TRBV18; J gene: TRBJ2-7; D gene: NA; CDR3 DNA: TGTGCCAGCTCACCACCTTTAACGGGGGTATACGAGCAGTACTTC; CDR3 protein: CASSPPLTGVYEQYF
clone size: NA; V gene: TRBV7-8; J gene: TRBJ1-1; D gene: TRBD1; CDR3 DNA: TGTGCCAGCAGCTCCCAGGGGGGCACTGAAGCTTTCTTT; CDR3 protein: CASSSQGGTEAFF
clone size: NA; V gene: TRBV13; J gene: TRBJ2-7; D gene: TRBD1; CDR3 DNA: TGTGCCAGCAGCCCGAGACCTTTACGACAGGGGACGTCGAAGTACTTC; CDR3 protein: CASSPRPLRQGTSKYF
clone size: NA; V gene: TRBV5-1; J gene: TRBJ1-1; D gene: TRBD1; CDR3 DNA: TGCGCCAGATTGAATGGGACAGGGGAGGGCACTGAAGCTTTCTTT; CDR3 protein: CARLNGTGEGTEAFF